The present TCR beta chain was sequenced within a study of cytomegalovirus exposure and HLA in healthy donors (dated by TCRdb to 2017 to 2019). About the investigation overall: An earlier analysis of approximately 590 of the donors reported more than 250 Gb of sequence data and 100 million to 130 million unique TCR beta sequences from about 200 million T cells. About 300 gigabases of sequencing data and approximately 85 million unique TCR sequences were included in an early release covering around 600 HLA-typed donors. Of the roughly 390 genotyped donors, approximately 80% were placed in the genetic ancestry cluster associated with self-reported Caucasian donors. The study aimed to test whether signatures of past pathogen exposure could be identified by cataloging public T cell receptors. The study used immunosequencing to profile the T cell repertoires of about 670 subjects and linked those repertoires to cytomegalovirus serostatus. Along with the approximately 620-subject first cohort, a separate validation cohort of over 90 different subjects was used. High-throughput TCR immunosequencing, statistical association of individual TCRs with disease status, and machine learning were combined to predict cytomegalovirus infection status. A later analysis re-examined previously published TCR beta repertoires from 500 to 700 donors and added high-resolution HLA genotyping to investigate patterns of TCR occurrence. Rather than using new phenotypic data, the later analysis identified candidate immune exposures from TCR beta sequences and from how often those sequences occurred across donors. An earlier analysis of approximately 580 of the donors used high-throughput TCR beta sequencing to judge whether each TCR beta V gene segment behaved as functional or pseudogenic. Donor age, sex, ethnicity and CMV serostatus were compiled alongside the repertoire data. A later genetic analysis used genome-wide SNP genotypes for 398 of the 666 donors, treating that subset as a discovery cohort. All discovery cohort repertoires had been generated using a single sequencing platform. HLA typing covered class I and class II loci at four-digit resolution. Typing coverage differed by locus: A, B, C, DRB1 and DQB1 were typed in roughly 620-630 donors, DQA1 in about 560, DPA1 in roughly 590, and DPB1 in just under 480. Five DR-DQ haplotypes were treated as single units for association and clustering because of strong linkage in the cohort. Among about 370 genotyped donors of the cohort, an average of approximately 220,000 unique TCR beta nucleotide sequences was sequenced per donor, of which roughly 17% were non-productive.

The V end gives up 6 bases and the J end 2 bases, leaving 6 bases in the junction not matched to a gene. The germline V gene encodes CDR1 SGHRS and CDR2 YFSETQ. The CDR3 starts with the cysteine, ends with the phenylalanine, and has 14 residues. The CDR3 DNA has 42 bases and is translated from base 1. The cohort comprised 550 to 700 healthy bone marrow donors. At the time of sampling, all cohort members were nominally healthy, though unrecorded immune exposures were likely present. The donor was CMV seropositive and belonged to the group of some 290 seropositive cohort members. Each donor provided a peripheral blood sample, and peripheral blood mononuclear cells were used for TCR beta sequencing. The Qiagen DNeasy Blood Extraction Kit was used to extract genomic DNA from the blood cell samples. Study-wide conclusions, independent of this receptor: Immune exposure information for the cohort was limited to CMV serostatus. This cohort had only TCR beta chains sequenced, and the lack of alpha or paired-chain data limited which features could be detected. The sequencing pipeline was judged likely to have produced a cluster of highly shared sequence variants as a technical artifact. Some IMGT-functional V segments, including TRBV6-2 and TRBV6-3, could not be told apart with the 87-base-pair reads, so those segments were excluded. Because counts were too low, 15 to 20 rarely observed V segments, including chromosome 9 orphons, were excluded from the earlier analysis of about 500 of the donors. A further reported finding was that TCR beta sequences accurately predicted the HLA-A and HLA-B alleles for most subjects in the first cohort. Across donors, most TCR sequences were observed very rarely, whereas some public TCRs were present in many individuals. The authors suggested that the approach could potentially be extended to other disease states and immunological phenotypes. Correlated functional status among segregating V segments might be attributable to linkage disequilibrium, but an unknown experimental factor could not be ruled out. Roughly uniform sequencing depth across donors was assumed in presence/absence analyses, although this assumption may not hold. An association between a missense DCLRE1C variant and V-gene and J-gene trimming of TCR beta chains was found in a later genetic analysis and replicated in an independent cohort. The study listed 150 to 200 TCR beta chains as associated with cytomegalovirus. In a later analysis, TCR association rates were found to vary across HLA loci, with the most associated TCRs seen for DRB1 alleles and the fewest for HLA-C alleles. Cytomegalovirus status was reported to be diagnosed by the classifier with high specificity and sensitivity in both the original and validation cohorts. According to a later genetic analysis, donors in an Asian-associated ancestry cluster had fewer N-insertions in productive TCRs than the approximately 690-donor mean. Because HLA typing was missing for some donors at each locus, association tests included only the typed subset. Specific HLA alleles were associated with around 18,000 TCR beta sequences at a false discovery rate of 0.05 in a later analysis. When HLA alleles, especially DR and DQ, strongly co-occurred, attributing TCR associations to individual alleles was difficult. A later analysis reported that several top co-occurrence clusters appeared linked to parvovirus B19, influenza, CMV and Epstein-Barr virus. Broadly in line with IMGT annotations, most TCR beta V segments showed up in productive rearrangements about 90% or about 30% of the time in an earlier analysis of 450 to 750 of the donors. A later analysis found that HLA-associated TCR beta chains were more clonally expanded and had lower generation probabilities than equally common non-associated chains. According to a later analysis, most CMV-associated TCR beta chains appeared to be HLA-restricted, and the HLA associations seemed to be driven largely by CMV exposure. In vitro tests confirmed that a few of the cytomegalovirus-associated TCR beta chains recognize cytomegalovirus antigens.

Of note for this clone: It lacks a known antigen. Nothing much larger sits one base from this clone, and base qualities are not available.

Library preparation was by the immunoSEQ multiplex PCR assay. For the multiplex PCR, a mixture combining 60 forward primers for TCR Vbeta segments and 13 reverse primers for TCR Jbeta segments was used. The CDR3 region of rearranged TCR beta genes was amplified from genomic DNA by a multiplex PCR assay. On the Illumina HiSeq System, the amplified TCR beta libraries were sequenced as 87-base-pair reads. For the original study's pipeline: A later analysis counted around 72 million unique TCR beta chains across the 640 or so repertoires, and some 12 million of these chains were shared by at least two donors. Raw reads were error-corrected and collapsed into unique sequences by a nearest-neighbor algorithm in which closely related sequences were merged to remove PCR and sequencing errors. V, D and J gene segments were assigned by aligning CDR3 sequences to IMGT reference sequences. For a sequence to be retained, at least a six-nucleotide match to both a V gene segment and a J gene segment was required. Rearrangements were classified as productive when the CDR3 lacked stop codons and remained in frame with V and J, and all other rearrangements were classified as non-productive. CDR3 was defined according to IMGT convention as the region running from the second conserved V-encoded cysteine to the conserved J-encoded phenylalanine. The earlier analysis of 587 of the donors excluded any sequence lacking an unambiguous match to a single V gene segment. An earlier analysis of 587 of the donors called V segments functional above 56.7% productive rearrangements and segregating when the between-donor standard deviation exceeded 5%. A statistical classification framework was built for diagnosing cytomegalovirus status from the catalog of TCR beta chain sequences. V and J gene assignment, in a later analysis, came from comparing TCR nucleotide sequences with IMGT/GENE-DB human TR gene sequences. In a later analysis, CDR3 sequences and most-parsimonious VDJ recombination scenarios were assigned using the TCRdist pipeline. In a later analysis, each TCR beta chain was defined by its CDR3 amino acid sequence together with its V-gene family, and reads without a unique V-gene family were excluded. As a way to deal with suspected cross-contamination and a sequencing artifact, a later analysis dropped 592 nucleotide sequences that were highly shared and had low generation probability. In a later analysis, a clonal expansion index for each public chain was calculated from normalized within-repertoire ranks of inferred template counts. A later analysis computed generation probabilities with a VDJ recombination model fitted to out-of-frame rearrangements, and checked the results against IGoR. Hypergeometric tests were used in a later analysis to score TCR-TCR, TCR-HLA and TCR-CMV co-occurrence, with a repertoire-size bias correction applied to the TCR pairs. False discovery rates were estimated in a later analysis by permuting HLA or CMV assignments 20 times. In a later analysis, co-occurring TCRs were grouped using DBSCAN, with TCRdist sequence similarity added in when clustering inside HLA-allele-positive subsets. Repertoires with fewer than 30,000 or more than 120,000 public chains, plus five repertoires with anomalous nucleotide sharing, were excluded from co-occurrence clustering. TCRdb holds this immuneACCESS table with in-frame rearrangements only. Some clones are missing; in checked studies, unresolved V genes explain under half, and the rest has no known cause. That table supplies the V and J calls and clone size; D and trimming were determined from the DNA. For this sample the table gives under 250,000 clones, of which about 85% were detected only once. The ten top clones hold about a tenth of the sample.

The chain is encoded by TRBV5-1 joined to TRBJ1-1; 8 of the junction bases match TRBD1. Sequencing input: PBMCs. The origin of this receptor is a woman aged 50 to 65 in good health and CMV-seropositive. CDR3 protein: CASTQGALNTEAFF. The nucleotide sequence reads TGCGCCAGCACCCAGGGGGCGCTTAACACTGAAGCTTTCTTT. The reference TRBV5-1 and TRBJ1-1 proteins fill in what lies around the CDR3, so the full variable domain reads KAGVTQTPRYLIKTRGQQVTLSCSPISGHRSVSWYQQTPGQGLQFLFEYFSETQRNKGNFPGRFSGRQFSNSRSEMNVSTLELGDSALYLCASTQGALNTEAFFGQGTRLTVV.